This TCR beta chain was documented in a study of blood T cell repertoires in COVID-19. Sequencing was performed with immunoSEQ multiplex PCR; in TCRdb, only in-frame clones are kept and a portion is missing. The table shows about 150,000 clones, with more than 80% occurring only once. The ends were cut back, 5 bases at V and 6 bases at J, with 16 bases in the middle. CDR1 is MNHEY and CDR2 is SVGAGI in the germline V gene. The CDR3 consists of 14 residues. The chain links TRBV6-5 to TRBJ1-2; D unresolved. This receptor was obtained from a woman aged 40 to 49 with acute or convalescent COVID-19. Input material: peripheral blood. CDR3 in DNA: TGTGCCAGCAGTACTTCCGGGTTCGGAGATGGCTACACCTTC. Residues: CASSTSGFGDGYTF.